This record concerns one T cell receptor (beta chain) sequence. The sample belongs to a study of cytomegalovirus exposure and HLA in healthy donors. There are 15 residues in the CDR3. Germline V gene lookup returns CDR1 SGHAT and CDR2 FQNNGV. The V gene end was trimmed by 2 bases and the J gene end by 9 bases; junction bases not matched to a gene: 9. PCR involved 60 Vbeta and 13 Jbeta primers. The method was immunoSEQ multiplex PCR; TCRdb's version includes in-frame clones alone and lacks a portion of them. The table records 55,000 to 80,000 clones, 65% to 70% of them present only once. This sequence was found in a woman aged 25 to 39 in good health and CMV-seronegative. This chain links TRBV11-2 with TRBJ2-7; 11 bases match TRBD1. Input material: PBMCs. The CDR3 DNA is TGTGCCAGCAGCTTATCGGGACAGGGGGTTGGATTGCAGTACTTC. Residues: CASSLSGQGVGLQYF.